A single sample is the source of the 8 T cell receptor beta chains below, sequenced in a study of blood T cells in healthy people across ages. Sample-barcoded 5' priming and a J-beta primer mix drove a second PCR of roughly 7 to 11 cycles. TCRdb passed the 5' RACE reads through MiXCR, listing each CDR3 protein once. The profile shows about a million distinct CDR3 sequences, 35% to 40% of them singletons. Source material: blood. The receptors were gathered from a man between 18 and 35 years old in good health.

The genes are TRBV12-3 or TRBV12-4 and TRBJ1-4; D is perhaps TRBD1 (5 bases). CDR3 length: 12 amino acids. The germline V and J ends were trimmed by 7 bases and 6 bases, with 9 bases remaining between them. The CDR3 region is CASNGGDEKLFF. CDR3 in DNA: TGTGCCAGCAACGGGGGGGATGAAAAACTGTTTTTT.

This clonotype was recorded a few times. The rearrangement joins TRBV20-1 to TRBJ1-4; D remains ambiguous. Deletions cut 0 bases from V and 7 bases from J, with 9 bases between. CDR1 and CDR2 from the germline V gene are DFQATT and SNEGSKA (reference sequence). This CDR3 has 13 amino acids. In DNA form, the CDR3 reads TGCAGTGCTAGAGAGGCCGGGGTTGAAAAACTGTTTTTT. As protein: CSAREAGVEKLFF.

This clonotype was seen only once. A junction end diverges from the germline sequence, so it may reflect a read error. CDR3 DNA sequence: TGCGCCAGCAGCTTGACTAGCGGGGGTTACAGTGAGCAGTTCTTC. Its translation: CASSLTSGGYSEQFF. The chain joins TRBV5-1 to TRBJ2-1; 11 positions match TRBD2. The germline gives CDR1 SGHRS, CDR2 YFSETQ. The CDR3 consists of 15 residues.

The chain is built from TRBV9 and TRBJ2-3, with 7 bases matching TRBD1. Germline values: CDR1 SGDLS, CDR2 YYNGEE. Unmatched junction bases numbered 17, after V lost 4 bases and J lost 3 bases. The CDR3 runs to 18 residues. CDR3 region: CASSSPKEGAPWTDTQYF. The CDR3 coding sequence is TGTGCCAGCAGCTCACCTAAAGAGGGGGCGCCGTGGACAGATACGCAGTATTTT.

This clonotype occurred a few times. The V gene is TRBV14, the J gene TRBJ2-3; D possibly corresponds to TRBD1 (6 bases). Looked up from germline, CDR1 is SGHDN and CDR2 is FVKESK. The germline V and J ends were trimmed by 0 bases and 2 bases, with 12 bases remaining between them. The CDR3 covers 16 residues. CDR3 region: CASSQDDRTYTDTQYF. The CDR3 bases are TGTGCCAGCAGCCAAGATGACAGGACGTACACAGATACGCAGTATTTT.

This clonotype was seen only a few times. The V and J genes are TRBV6-5 and TRBJ1-2, with no clear D. Per germline, CDR1 MNHEY and CDR2 SVGAGI. This CDR3 is built from 13 residues. The germline V and J ends were trimmed by 2 bases and 4 bases, with 8 bases remaining between them. The CDR3 sequence: CASSYTNSYGYTF. CDR3 in DNA: TGTGCCAGCAGTTACACCAACTCCTATGGCTACACCTTC.

The rearrangement links TRBV14 to TRBJ2-7; no firm D call. The germline V and J ends were trimmed by 3 bases and 3 bases, with 12 bases remaining between them. The germline CDR1 and CDR2 sequences are SGHDN and FVKESK. This CDR3 contains 14 residues. The DNA for the CDR3 is TGTGCCAGCAGCCATCTGACGGCTCGCTACGAGCAGTACTTC. Translated: CASSHLTARYEQYF.

J is TRBJ1-1 and V is TRBV14; possibly TRBD1 for D (6 bases). V was pared by 2 bases and J by 5 bases, with 12 bases between. The CDR3 is 14 residues long. Germline CDR1 and CDR2: SGHDN and FVKESK. CDR3 bases: TGTGCCAGCAGCCAAAACAGGGTGGTGACTGAAGCTTTCTTT. The encoded protein is CASSQNRVVTEAFF.